This T cell receptor beta chain was identified in a study of blood T cell repertoires in COVID-19. Study-wide background: The United States, Italy and Spain supplied acute and convalescent COVID-19 samples.

The CDR3 extends over 14 amino acids. Per germline, CDR1 SGHRS and CDR2 YFSETQ. V shed 5 bases and J shed 0 bases, with 9 bases lying between them. Clones were read by immunoSEQ multiplex PCR, and TCRdb kept only the in-frame ones, dropping some. Of roughly 250,000 clones in the sample, roughly 87% are singletons; the top ten hold around 6.9%. The chain links TRBV5-1 to TRBJ1-3; perhaps TRBD1 as D (5 bases). The sequence was collected from a man aged 55 to 69 who had recovered from COVID-19. Specimen: peripheral blood. CDR3 sequence reads: CASRQQASGNTIYF. CDR3 DNA sequence: TGCGCCAGCAGACAACAGGCCTCTGGAAACACCATATATTTT.